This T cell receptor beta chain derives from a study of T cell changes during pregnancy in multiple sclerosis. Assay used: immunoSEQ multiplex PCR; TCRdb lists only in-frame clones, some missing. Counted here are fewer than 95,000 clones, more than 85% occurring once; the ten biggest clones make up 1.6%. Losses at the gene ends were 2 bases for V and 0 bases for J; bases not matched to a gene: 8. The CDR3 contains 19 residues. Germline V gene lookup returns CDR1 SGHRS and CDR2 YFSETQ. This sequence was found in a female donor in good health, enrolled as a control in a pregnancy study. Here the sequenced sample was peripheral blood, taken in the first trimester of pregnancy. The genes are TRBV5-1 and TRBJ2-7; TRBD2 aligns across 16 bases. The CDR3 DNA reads TGCGCCAGCAGCTTCGCCGGGACTAGCGGGAGGGGGGCCTCCTACGAGCAGTACTTC. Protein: CASSFAGTSGRGASYEQYF.